These 11 T cell receptor beta chains were sequenced from one sample in a study of shared clonotypes between healthy human individuals. The assay was immunoSEQ multiplex PCR, and TCRdb's table has in-frame clones only and misses some. This table holds about 2.3 million clones, 85% to 95% found once. Specimen: naive CD4+ T cells from PBMCs. The subset here: CD45RA+ positively selected. Every receptor here comes from a man younger than 35 in good health. Some clones in this sample may be carry-over from other donors' samples.

This chain joins TRBV6-6 and TRBJ1-5; unclear D gene. The V end was cut by 7 bases, the J end by 2 bases, with 18 bases between. The CDR3 consists of 16 residues. Germline-derived CDR1 and CDR2 are MNHNY and SVGAGI (reference sequence). The CDR3 loop reads CASTPRAAGGNQPQHF. The CDR3 coding sequence is TGTGCCAGCACCCCAAGGGCGGCCGGGGGCAATCAGCCCCAGCATTTT.

This clone appeared once. Other DNA variants within this sample encode the same CDR3. The chain recombines TRBV18 with TRBJ2-5; either TRBD1 or TRBD2 may fit D (5 bases each). V was cut by 4 bases and J by 1 base, with 7 bases left in between. The CDR3 loop spans 13 amino acids. From germline, CDR1 is KGHSH and CDR2 LQKENI. CDR3 nucleotide sequence: TGTGCCAGCTCACAGGGGACCCAAGAGACCCAGTACTTC. Translated: CASSQGTQETQYF.

On this clone itself: Other DNA variants within this sample encode the same CDR3. This rearrangement joins TRBV28 to TRBJ1-5; 7 nucleotides line up with TRBD1. CDR1 and CDR2 (germline): MDHEN, SYDVKM. The V and J ends lost 2 bases and 4 bases, in that order; junction bases with no gene match: 5. This CDR3 is 15 amino acids long. CDR3 protein: CASSLGQGGNQPQHF. The DNA for the CDR3 is TGTGCCAGCAGTTTAGGGCAGGGGGGGAATCAGCCCCAGCATTTT.

This sequence joins TRBV11-2 and TRBJ2-1; 9 bases line up with TRBD1. With 5 bases clipped from V and 9 bases from J, the junction kept 5 bases outside the gene matches. This CDR3 is 13 amino acids long. Germline CDR1 SGHAT, CDR2 FQNNGV. The CDR3 DNA reads TGTGCCAGCAGCACCGGGACAGGGATTGAGCAGTTCTTC. It codes for CASSTGTGIEQFF.

The CDR3 DNA sequence: TGTGCCAGCTCGCCTTTAGGAGGAGGCTACACCTTC. Its protein product is CASSPLGGGYTF. The V gene is TRBV18, the J gene TRBJ1-2, with D unclear. The CDR3 contains 12 residues. Germline loops: CDR1 KGHSH, CDR2 LQKENI. V was pared by 6 bases and J by 8 bases, with 13 bases between.

CDR3 amino acids: CAWSLRVSSSTDTQYF. CDR3 bases: TGTGCCTGGAGTTTAAGGGTGTCCTCTAGCACAGATACGCAGTATTTT. The chain recombines TRBV30 with TRBJ2-3; D ambiguous. Per germline, CDR1 GTSNPN and CDR2 SVGIG (reference sequence). Deletions cut 2 bases from V and 0 bases from J, with 15 bases between. This CDR3 spans 16 amino acids.

The CDR3 DNA sequence: TGTGCCAGCAGCCAAGATAGAGTCCGGACAAGAGCCTACGAGCAGTACTTC. It translates to CASSQDRVRTRAYEQYF. The chain recombines TRBV14 with TRBJ2-7; TRBD1 might be the D (5 bases). The ends were cut back, 0 bases at V and 2 bases at J, with 17 bases in the middle. The CDR3 contains 17 residues. CDR1 and CDR2 (germline): SGHDN, FVKESK.

The rearrangement uses TRBV11-2 and TRBJ1-2, with D possibly being TRBD1 (5 bases). The CDR3 has 13 amino acids. CDR1 SGHAT and CDR2 FQNNGV come from the germline V gene. The V end lost 5 bases, the J end lost 8 bases, and 15 bases lay between the germline ends. The chain's CDR3 is CASSMDTLGGYTF. The CDR3 coding sequence is TGTGCCAGCAGCATGGACACGCTCGGGGGCTACACCTTC.

This chain uses TRBV6-6 with TRBJ1-1, with a weak D call TRBD1 (6 bases). The CDR3 contains 14 residues. Germline lookup yields CDR1 MNHNY and CDR2 SVGAGI (reference sequence). V was trimmed by 4 bases and J by 3 bases, leaving 12 bases between them. The CDR3 protein is CASSSLGADTEAFF. CDR3 DNA sequence: TGTGCCAGCAGTTCCCTGGGGGCAGACACTGAAGCTTTCTTT.

The sample holds a few counts of this clone. The V and J genes are TRBV9 and TRBJ1-5; D unresolved. Between the trimmed V and J ends, which lost 0 bases and 9 bases, there was a span of 10 bases. The CDR3 covers 13 residues. Germline CDR1 SGDLS, CDR2 YYNGEE. The CDR3 reads CASSVEPLGPQHF. The CDR3 DNA reads TGTGCCAGCAGCGTAGAGCCCCTCGGGCCCCAGCATTTT.

The chain couples TRBV5-1 to TRBJ2-5; no clear D gene. This CDR3 comprises 15 residues. Looked up from germline, CDR1 is SGHRS and CDR2 is YFSETQ. Trimming took off 0 bases at V and 0 bases at J, with 9 bases between the two ends. The CDR3 nucleotides are TGCGCCAGCAGCTTGGTTCGGCGGAACCAAGAGACCCAGTACTTC. Protein sequence: CASSLVRRNQETQYF.